This TCR beta chain emerged from a study of regulatory T cells in long-lasting Graves disease. Described time point: newly diagnosed GD, antithyroid drugs for less than 3 months. Following extraction of RNA from PBMCs, that RNA was used to make the TCR library. Arm-PCR with iRepertoire HTBI primers amplified the CDR3 regions for these TCR beta libraries. TCRdb re-called the multiplex PCR reads through MiXCR, storing one row per CDR3 protein. Of 250,000 to 400,000 distinct CDR3 sequences listed, 18% were seen once; the top ten hold more than 35%. This clonotype was recorded many times. Trimming left V 6 bases short and J 0 bases short, with 15 bases between. Germline assignment: CDR1 MDHEN and CDR2 SYDVKM. The CDR3 has 16 amino acids.

Sequencing was performed on peripheral blood mononuclear cells (PBMCs), taken at new diagnosis, from a patient treated with antithyroid drugs. V and J are TRBV28 and TRBJ1-5; weak D call: TRBD1 (5 bases). The sequence was obtained from a female donor with Graves disease. This chain's CDR3 is CASSYPGAFSNQPQHF. The CDR3 nucleotides are TGTGCCAGCAGCTACCCCGGGGCATTTAGCAATCAGCCCCAGCATTTT.